This T cell receptor beta chain was retrieved from a study of T cell responses to AZD1222 COVID-19 vaccine. Study conclusions and caveats: Just six people given AZD1222 tested seropositive at baseline. Clonal diversity may have been underestimated in mostly white British donors. Without day 14 samples, only post-peak T cell repertoires were studied. Reportedly, close to half of spike-specific TCRs are directed against unmutated variant regions.

Per the germline V gene, CDR1 is SGHTA and CDR2 is FQGNSA. Trimming cost V 4 bases and J 2 bases, with 18 bases left between them. CDR3 length equals 17 residues. Notes on this clone: Its antigen is not known.

Assay: immunoSEQ multiplex PCR; the TCRdb copy retains only in-frame clones and omits some. The repertoire includes around 110,000 clones, 70% to 90% of them detected once, and 3% to 4.5% sits in the top ten. The rearrangement links TRBV7-2 to TRBJ1-3; maybe TRBD1 (6 bases). Sequences were derived from peripheral blood, sampled on day 0 of MenACWY control vaccination. The sequence was obtained from an adult in good health. CDR3 sequence reads: CASSYSPTGPTGNTIYF. The CDR3 bases are TGTGCCAGCAGCTATTCCCCGACAGGACCCACTGGAAACACCATATATTTT. The full variable domain, in which reference TRBV7-2 and TRBJ1-3 provide the parts outside the CDR3, is GAGVSQSPSNKVTEKGKDVELRCDPISGHTALYWYRQSLGQGLEFLIYFQGNSAPDKSGLPSDRFSAERTGGSVSTLTIQRTQQEDSAVYLCASSYSPTGPTGNTIYFGEGSWLTVV.